The 23 T cell receptor beta chains below come from one sample, sequenced in a study of CD8 T cells in Susac syndrome (dated by TCRdb to the late 2010s). Library preparation was by the immunoSEQ multiplex PCR assay. RNA was extracted using the RNeasy kit, and roughly 0.45 to 1 microgram was reverse transcribed with random hexamers. Clones were called with MiXCR by TCRdb after fastp trimmed the public reads at Q25, and only in-frame beta chains were retained. A single entry per CDR3 protein holds the most common genes and DNA from its merged rows. This sample has over 350,000 distinct CDR3 sequences in its table, and around 83% of those were observed once. The ten largest clones capture about 0.12% of the sample. The sample comprised CD8+ T cells from PBMCs. These receptors all stem from a human donor with multiple sclerosis.

V and J are TRBV20-1 and TRBJ1-6; D uncertain. V was cut by 0 bases and J by 6 bases, with 21 bases left in between. The CDR3 is made up of 18 amino acids. The germline V gene has CDR1 DFQATT and CDR2 SNEGSKA (reference sequence). CDR3 loop: CSARDLYGGSQPNSPLHF. The CDR3 DNA follows: TGCAGTGCTAGAGATCTTTATGGCGGATCCCAACCTAATTCACCCCTCCACTTT.

The chain combines TRBV2 with TRBJ2-1; TRBD1 matches 7 bases. The CDR3 is 17 amino acids. The germline gives CDR1 SNHLY, CDR2 FYNNEI. The V gene end was trimmed by 7 bases and the J gene end by 0 bases; junction bases not matched to a gene: 12. Here the CDR3 reads CASIPRGQTSSYNEQFF. The CDR3 nucleotides read TGTGCCAGCATCCCCAGGGGACAGACGAGCTCCTACAATGAGCAGTTCTTC.

The chain uses TRBV2 and TRBJ2-1; 9 nucleotides agree with TRBD2. V lost 4 bases to trimming and J lost 9 bases; unmatched junction nucleotides: 4. CDR1 is SNHLY and CDR2 is FYNNEI in the germline V gene. The CDR3 contains 13 residues. This CDR3 is CASSVELAGEQFF. For the CDR3, the DNA is TGTGCCAGCAGTGTGGAACTAGCGGGTGAGCAGTTCTTC. The whole variable domain, remainder taken from reference TRBV2 and TRBJ2-1, is EPEVTQTPSHQVTQMGQEVILRCVPISNHLYFYWYRQILGQKVEFLVSFYNNEISEKSEIFDDQFSVERPDGSNFTLKIRSTKLEDSAMYFCASSVELAGEQFFGPGTRLTVL.

The chain carries TRBV28 and TRBJ2-7, with 10 bases fitting TRBD2. Germline assignment: CDR1 MDHEN and CDR2 SYDVKM. The CDR3 totals 15 residues. Trimming removed 3 bases from V and 6 bases from J; junction bases left unmatched: 8. The CDR3 loop reads CASSFARSSGSEQYF. CDR3 DNA sequence: TGTGCCAGCAGTTTTGCTCGTTCTAGCGGGAGCGAGCAGTACTTC.

J is TRBJ1-1 and V is TRBV5-1, with a possible D match to TRBD1 (5 bases). In germline, CDR1 is SGHRS, CDR2 YFSETQ. V shed 2 bases and J shed 1 base, with 18 bases lying between them. This CDR3 spans 17 amino acids. The CDR3 region is CASSLGVAQPTNTEAFF. Written as DNA, the CDR3 is TGCGCCAGCAGCTTAGGGGTCGCCCAGCCCACGAACACTGAAGCTTTCTTT.

V usage is TRBV12-3 or TRBV12-4 and J usage is TRBJ2-3; 7 bases align to TRBD2. With V trimmed by 5 bases and J by 4 bases, 12 bases remained unmatched. The CDR3 covers 16 residues. CDR3 nucleotides: TGTGCCAGCAGTGGCGGGGTGCGGGGGATTCCAGATACGCAGTATTTT. Protein product: CASSGGVRGIPDTQYF.

The V and J genes are TRBV19 and TRBJ1-1; D remains unclear. From germline, CDR1 is LNHDA and CDR2 SQIVND (reference sequence). The V end was cut by 3 bases, the J end by 1 base, with 3 bases between. The CDR3 extends over 12 amino acids. The CDR3 loop reads CASSIQNTEAFF. CDR3 nucleotide sequence: TGTGCCAGTAGTATTCAGAACACTGAAGCTTTCTTT.

This clonotype has only one observation. The CDR3, as DNA: TGTGCCAGCAGTGACTCTGGGGCTAGCGGGAAGGATGAGCAGTTCTTC. Residues: CASSDSGASGKDEQFF. The V and J genes are TRBV6-4 and TRBJ2-1, with 9 bases aligning to TRBD2. CDR3 length: 16 amino acids. Germline CDR1 is MRHNA and CDR2 is SNTAGT. Unmatched junction bases numbered 8, after V lost 0 bases and J lost 8 bases.

The CDR3 is CATSFPAGMNTGELFF. The CDR3 DNA follows: TGTGCCACCTCTTTTCCAGCGGGGATGAACACCGGGGAGCTGTTTTTT. The V call is TRBV7-8, the J call TRBJ2-2, with 7 bases identical to TRBD2. Germline CDR1 reads SGHVS; CDR2 reads FQNEAQ. This CDR3 is built from 16 residues. The ends lost 10 bases at V and 1 base at J; junction bases unmatched: 12.

The chain employs TRBV7-2 and TRBJ2-5; unclear D gene. This CDR3 comprises 15 residues. Germline CDR1 SGHTA, CDR2 FQGNSA. Trimming cost V 3 bases and J 2 bases, with 13 bases left between them. For the CDR3, the DNA is TGTGCCAGCAGCTTCTTTTCCGGGCAACAAGAGACCCAGTACTTC. This translates into CASSFFSGQQETQYF.

The J gene is TRBJ2-7, the V gene TRBV6-6; 8 positions match TRBD1. V shed 2 bases, J shed 1 base, and the junction held 4 bases outside the gene matches. This CDR3 spans 15 amino acids. Germline values: CDR1 MNHNY, CDR2 SVGAGI (reference sequence). Written as DNA, the CDR3 is TGTGCCAGCAGTTACCCCGGGACAGGTTCCTACGAGCAGTACTTC. Its protein product is CASSYPGTGSYEQYF.

This chain joins TRBV6-1 and TRBJ2-7, with 8 nucleotides matching TRBD2. In germline, CDR1 is MNHNS, CDR2 SASEGT. Trimming cost V 6 bases and J 3 bases; bases outside gene matches: 22. The CDR3 is made up of 19 amino acids. CDR3 sequence (DNA): TGTGCCAGCAGCACAGACCGGGACGTTATAGCGGGGCGACACTACGAGCAGTACTTC. It is translated as CASSTDRDVIAGRHYEQYF.

The chain has TRBV9 and TRBJ2-1, with TRBD2 as a possible D gene (6 bases). From germline, CDR1 is SGDLS and CDR2 YYNGEE. The ends were cut back, 0 bases at V and 5 bases at J, with 12 bases in the middle. The CDR3 contains 15 residues. The CDR3 sequence: CASSVGVADNNEQFF. The CDR3 DNA sequence: TGTGCCAGCAGCGTAGGGGTAGCGGACAACAATGAGCAGTTCTTC.

The chain links TRBV6-5 to TRBJ1-6; the D gene is possibly TRBD1 (5 bases). There are 12 residues in the CDR3. CDR1 and CDR2 (germline): MNHEY, SVGAGI. Trimming took 6 bases from V and 12 from J, leaving 12 bases between them. CDR3 loop: CASSDTGVPLHF. The CDR3 coding sequence is TGTGCCAGCAGCGACACGGGGGTACCCCTCCACTTT.

The rearrangement joins TRBV28 to TRBJ2-5; D remains ambiguous. Per the germline V gene, CDR1 is MDHEN and CDR2 is SYDVKM. Trimming took off 3 bases at V and 1 base at J, with 12 bases between the two ends. The CDR3 is 15 amino acids. The CDR3 spells CASSFRSNLQETQYF. The CDR3 DNA sequence: TGTGCCAGCAGTTTCCGCAGCAACCTCCAAGAGACCCAGTACTTC.

This sequence joins TRBV12-3 or TRBV12-4 and TRBJ1-2; D uncertain. The CDR3 totals 16 residues. Trimming pared 3 bases from V and 5 bases from J, leaving 19 bases between. For the CDR3, the DNA is TGTGCCAGCAGTTTGGATCCAGCTGGTTGGGAGTATGGCTACACCTTC. Translated, it gives CASSLDPAGWEYGYTF.

The CDR3 is CASSIPRDGPNTEAFF. In DNA, the CDR3 is TGTGCCAGTAGTATCCCCCGGGACGGACCGAACACTGAAGCTTTCTTT. The chain joins TRBV19 to TRBJ1-1; possibly TRBD1 for D (5 bases). V was shortened by 3 bases and J by 1 base, with 15 bases between the two germline ends. The germline CDR1 and CDR2 sequences are LNHDA and SQIVND (reference sequence). The CDR3 has 16 residues.

This sequence joins TRBV9 and TRBJ2-3; D is unclear. The CDR3 length is 13 residues. V shed 0 bases and J shed 5 bases, with 7 bases lying between them. The V gene's germline CDR1 is SGDLS and CDR2 YYNGEE. CDR3 DNA sequence: TGTGCCAGCAGCGTAGATCCCCGAGATACGCAGTATTTT. Translation: CASSVDPRDTQYF. Based on the CDR3 plus reference TRBV9 and TRBJ2-3, the full variable domain is DSGVTQTPKHLITATGQRVTLRCSPRSGDLSVYWYQQSLDQGLQFLIQYYNGEERAKGNILERFSAQQFPDLHSELNLSSLELGDSALYFCASSVDPRDTQYFGPGTRLTVL.

The rearrangement links TRBV28 to TRBJ2-2; D may match TRBD1 or TRBD2 (5 bases each). V lost 3 bases and J 0 bases, leaving 8 bases between the germline ends. This CDR3 is 15 amino acids long. In germline, CDR1 is MDHEN, CDR2 SYDVKM. The CDR3 loop reads CASSFRDPNTGELFF. CDR3 nucleotides: TGTGCCAGCAGTTTCCGGGACCCGAACACCGGGGAGCTGTTTTTT.

This clonotype occurred once. The V gene is TRBV7-9, the J gene TRBJ1-1, with D unclear. The V end lost 3 bases, the J end lost 1 base, and 9 bases lay between the germline ends. Germline CDR1 SEHNR, CDR2 FQNEAQ (reference sequence). The CDR3 runs to 14 residues. The chain's CDR3 is CASSLMKGNTEAFF. CDR3 coding DNA: TGTGCCAGCAGCTTGATGAAGGGGAACACTGAAGCTTTCTTT. The complete variable domain, with remaining parts taken from reference TRBV7-9 and TRBJ1-1, reads DTGVSQNPRHKITKRGQNVTFRCDPISEHNRLYWYRQTLGQGPEFLTYFQNEAQLEKSRLLSDRFSAERPKGSFSTLEIQRTEQGDSAMYLCASSLMKGNTEAFFGQGTRLTVV.

This chain connects TRBV7-2 to TRBJ2-1; 8 bases fit TRBD2. Trimming cost V 5 bases and J 4 bases; bases outside gene matches: 13. The CDR3 has 17 residues. The V gene's germline CDR1 is SGHTA and CDR2 FQGNSA. CDR3 protein: CASSLSRRAGDYNEQFF. As DNA, the CDR3 is TGTGCCAGCAGCCTTTCCCGCCGAGCGGGGGATTACAATGAGCAGTTCTTC.

The chain uses TRBV5-1 and TRBJ2-1, with 10 bases fitting TRBD1. The CDR3 extends over 21 amino acids. With V trimmed by 4 bases and J by 6 bases, 25 bases remained unmatched. Germline CDR1 SGHRS, CDR2 YFSETQ. In nucleotides, the CDR3 is TGCGCCAGCAGCCTCCCCCGAGGGACAGGGGCAAAAGGAGGGGTCGGCAATGAGCAGTTCTTC. Translating it yields CASSLPRGTGAKGGVGNEQFF.

The chain has TRBV10-3 and TRBJ1-2; D gene unclear. CDR3 length: 15 amino acids. The germline V gene encodes CDR1 ENHRY and CDR2 SYGVKD. Trimming removed 2 bases at V and 0 bases at J, with 10 bases between. The CDR3, as DNA: TGTGCCATCAGTGAGGAGAACGGATCTAACTATGGCTACACCTTC. Protein sequence: CAISEENGSNYGYTF.